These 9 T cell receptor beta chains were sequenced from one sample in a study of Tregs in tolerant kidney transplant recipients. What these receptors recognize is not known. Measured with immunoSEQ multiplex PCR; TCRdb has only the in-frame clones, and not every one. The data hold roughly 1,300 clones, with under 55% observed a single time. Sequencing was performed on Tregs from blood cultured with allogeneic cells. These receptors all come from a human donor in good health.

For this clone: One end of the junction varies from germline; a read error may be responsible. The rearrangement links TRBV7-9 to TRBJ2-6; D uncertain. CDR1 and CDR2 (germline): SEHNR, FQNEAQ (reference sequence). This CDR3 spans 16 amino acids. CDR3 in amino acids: CASSQEARTGANVLTF. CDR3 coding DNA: TGCGCCAGCAGCCAAGAGGCACGTACTGGGGCCAACGTCCTGACTTTC.

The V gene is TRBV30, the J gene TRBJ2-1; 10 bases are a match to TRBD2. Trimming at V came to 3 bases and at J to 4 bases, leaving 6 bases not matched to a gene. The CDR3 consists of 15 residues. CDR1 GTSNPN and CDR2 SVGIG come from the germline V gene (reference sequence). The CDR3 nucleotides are TGTGCCTGGAGCCGGGGACTAGCGAGTTACAATGAGCAGTTCTTC. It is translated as CAWSRGLASYNEQFF.

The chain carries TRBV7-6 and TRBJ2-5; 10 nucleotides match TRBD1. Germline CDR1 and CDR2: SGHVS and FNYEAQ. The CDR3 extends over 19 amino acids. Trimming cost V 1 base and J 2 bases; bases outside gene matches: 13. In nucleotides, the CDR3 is TGTGCCAGCAGCTTAGTAAGAGGTACTAGGGACAGGGGTCAAGAGACCCAGTACTTC. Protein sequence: CASSLVRGTRDRGQETQYF.

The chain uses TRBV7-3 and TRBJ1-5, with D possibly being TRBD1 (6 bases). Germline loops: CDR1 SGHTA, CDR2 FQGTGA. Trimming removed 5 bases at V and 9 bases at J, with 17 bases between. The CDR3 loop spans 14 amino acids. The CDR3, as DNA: TGTGCCAGCAGCCCATCAGGGGCCCGAGGGCCCCAGCATTTT. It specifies CASSPSGARGPQHF.

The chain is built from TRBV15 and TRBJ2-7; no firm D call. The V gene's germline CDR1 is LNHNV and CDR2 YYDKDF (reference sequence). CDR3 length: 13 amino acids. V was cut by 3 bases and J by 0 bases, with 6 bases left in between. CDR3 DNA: TGTGCCACCAGCAGCCAGGACTCCTACGAGCAGTACTTC. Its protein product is CATSSQDSYEQYF.

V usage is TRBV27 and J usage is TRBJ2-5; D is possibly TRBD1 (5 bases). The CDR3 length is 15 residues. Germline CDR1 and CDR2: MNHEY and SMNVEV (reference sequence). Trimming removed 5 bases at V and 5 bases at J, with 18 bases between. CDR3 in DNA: TGTGCCAGCAGTCAAACCCGTAGGGCAGGGGAGACCCAGTACTTC. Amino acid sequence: CASSQTRRAGETQYF.

CDR3 sequence (DNA): TGTGCCAGCAGGAAATATAGCAATCAGCCCCAGCATTTT. Protein sequence: CASRKYSNQPQHF. V is TRBV6-7 and J is TRBJ1-5; D remains ambiguous. Being an ORF, TRBV6-7 has a function that is uncertain. Trimming removed 6 bases at V and 0 bases at J, with 6 bases between. The CDR3 contains 13 residues.

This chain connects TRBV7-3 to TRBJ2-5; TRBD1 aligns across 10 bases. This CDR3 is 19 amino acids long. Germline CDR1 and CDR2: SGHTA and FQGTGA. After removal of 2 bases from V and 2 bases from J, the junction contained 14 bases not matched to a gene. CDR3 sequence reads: CASSLVRGTRDRGQETQYF. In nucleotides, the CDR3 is TGTGCCAGCAGCTTAGTAAGAGGTACTAGGGACAGGGGTCAAGAGACCCAGTACTTC.

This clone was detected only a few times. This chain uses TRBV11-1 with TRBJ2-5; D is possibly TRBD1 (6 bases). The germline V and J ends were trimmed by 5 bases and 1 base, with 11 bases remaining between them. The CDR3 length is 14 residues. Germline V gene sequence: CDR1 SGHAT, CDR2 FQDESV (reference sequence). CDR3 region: CASSRSRGQETQYF. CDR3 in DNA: TGTGCCAGCAGCCGTTCCAGGGGCCAAGAGACCCAGTACTTC.